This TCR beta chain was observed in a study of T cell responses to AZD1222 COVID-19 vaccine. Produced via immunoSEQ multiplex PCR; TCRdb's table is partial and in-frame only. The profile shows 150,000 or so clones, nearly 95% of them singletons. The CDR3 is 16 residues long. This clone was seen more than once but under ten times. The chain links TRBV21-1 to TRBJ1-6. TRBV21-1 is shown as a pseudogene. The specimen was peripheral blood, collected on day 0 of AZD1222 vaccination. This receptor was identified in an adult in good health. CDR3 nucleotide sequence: TGTGCCAGCAGCAAAGCGCTTTCGAGTTGCGATTCACCCCTCCACTTT. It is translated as CASSKALSSCDSPLHF.